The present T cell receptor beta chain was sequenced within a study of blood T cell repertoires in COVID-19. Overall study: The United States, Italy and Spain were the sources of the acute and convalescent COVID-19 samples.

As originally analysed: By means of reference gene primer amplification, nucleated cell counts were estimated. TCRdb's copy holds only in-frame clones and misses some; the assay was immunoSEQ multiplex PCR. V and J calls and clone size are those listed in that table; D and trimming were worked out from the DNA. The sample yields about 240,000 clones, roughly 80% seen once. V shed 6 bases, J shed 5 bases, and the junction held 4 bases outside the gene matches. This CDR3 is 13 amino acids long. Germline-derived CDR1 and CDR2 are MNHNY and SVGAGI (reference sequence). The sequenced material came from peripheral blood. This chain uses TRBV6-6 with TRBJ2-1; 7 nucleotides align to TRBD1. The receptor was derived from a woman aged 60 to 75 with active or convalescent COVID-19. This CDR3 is CASRRDRNNEQFF. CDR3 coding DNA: TGTGCCAGCAGGAGGGACAGAAACAATGAGCAGTTCTTC.